This T cell receptor (beta chain) appears in the sequencing data of a study of human T cells and chemical hapten exposure. Indicated time point: pre-sensitization, week 0. Treatment in this sample: therapeutic diphenylcyclopropenone sensitization with weekly scalp DPC. General study findings and limits: There were significantly more large CDR3 similarity clusters among expanded TCRs than among controls. The donors suffered from alopecia, so their immune response may not match that of healthy people.

The junction had 6 bases not matched to a gene; V was cut back by 5 bases and J by 2 bases. Germline CDR1 reads SGHDN; CDR2 reads FVKESK. The CDR3 length is 14 residues. Per the original data handling: Per sample, the median was 95,638 TCRs, with values from about 24,000 to 680,000. Using its own MiXCR run on the RACE reads, TCRdb lists one record per CDR3 protein. TCRdb, not the authors, supplied the V and J calls. The repertoire holds 350,000 to 450,000 distinct CDR3 sequences, with roughly 4.6% as singletons. This clonotype was detected ten times or more. Its specificity is not known. The material was whole blood, obtained in connection with sensitization to the hapten diphenylcyclopropenone (DPC). The genes are TRBV14 and TRBJ2-7; 7 nucleotides agree with TRBD2. The sequence derives from a woman in her forties or fifties with alopecia areata. Some clones in this sample may be carry-over from other donors' samples. The CDR3 DNA is TGTGCCAGCAGCTTAGGCGGGGGTACCTACGAGCAGTACTTC. Translation: CASSLGGGTYEQYF.